Presented here are 27 T cell receptor beta chains from one specimen sequenced in a study of blood T cell repertoires in COVID-19. Data came from immunoSEQ multiplex PCR; TCRdb stores just in-frame clones and leaves some out. The sample gives more than 250,000 clones, around 88% of which show up once; 1.5% to 2% is in the top ten. Sequences were obtained from peripheral blood. The receptors here all came from a woman in her twenties or thirties with COVID-19, enrolled during active disease.

This clone was detected once. This chain connects TRBV5-5 to TRBJ2-1, with D perhaps TRBD2 (6 bases). Germline CDR1 SGHKS, CDR2 YYEKEE (reference sequence). The CDR3 is 12 residues long. Trimming took off 2 bases at V and 14 bases at J, with 14 bases between the two ends. The CDR3 here is CASSFGGVGEFF. The CDR3 DNA reads TGTGCCAGCAGCTTCGGAGGGGTGGGGGAGTTCTTC.

The rearrangement uses TRBV30 and TRBJ1-3; no firm D call. The V and J ends lost 0 bases and 4 bases respectively, with 10 bases between them. Germline V gene sequence: CDR1 GTSNPN, CDR2 SVGIG (reference sequence). The CDR3 runs 14 residues. The CDR3: CAWSVSPIGNTIYF. As DNA, the CDR3 is TGTGCCTGGAGTGTAAGCCCCATAGGAAACACCATATATTTT.

The chain has TRBV4-1 and TRBJ1-5; 7 bases fit TRBD1. V was pared by 3 bases and J by 2 bases, with 7 bases of the junction left unmatched. The CDR3 has 16 amino acids. Germline V gene sequence: CDR1 MGHRA, CDR2 YSYEKL. The CDR3 region is CASSHADRAGNQPQHF. The CDR3 bases are TGCGCCAGCAGCCATGCAGACAGGGCGGGCAATCAGCCCCAGCATTTT.

This chain links TRBV10-2 with TRBJ1-1; TRBD1 matches 11 bases. CDR1 is WSHSY and CDR2 is SAAADI in the germline V gene. This CDR3 has 13 amino acids. The junction had 5 bases not matched to a gene; V was cut back by 6 bases and J by 8 bases. The CDR3 bases are TGCGCCAGCAGACGGGACAGGGGGGAAGAAGCTTTCTTT. Translated: CASRRDRGEEAFF.

The chain recombines TRBV2 with TRBJ2-1; possibly TRBD2 for D (6 bases). The V end was cut by 11 bases, the J end by 8 bases, with 22 bases between. The CDR3 totals 14 residues. CDR1 SNHLY and CDR2 FYNNEI come from the germline V gene. Here the CDR3 reads CAVHPGVSRHEQFF. The CDR3 bases are TGTGCCGTCCATCCGGGGGTCTCACGGCATGAGCAGTTCTTC.

The chain couples TRBV6-5 to TRBJ2-3, with TRBD1 matching over 7 bases. CDR1 MNHEY and CDR2 SVGAGI come from the germline V gene. V was clipped by 6 bases and J by 1 base; unmatched bases: 7. CDR3 length: 15 residues. The CDR3 nucleotides read TGTGCCAGCAGACTCTCAGGGGGTGGCACAGATACGCAGTATTTT. This translates into CASRLSGGGTDTQYF.

The chain joins TRBV7-2 to TRBJ2-7; D ambiguous. The V end was cut by 2 bases, the J end by 6 bases, with 14 bases between. Germline V lookup: CDR1 SGHTA, CDR2 FQGNSA. This CDR3 has 14 amino acids. CDR3 DNA: TGTGCCAGCAGCTTATACTCGACCGGAGCCGAGCAGTACTTC. The encoded protein is CASSLYSTGAEQYF.

The chain uses TRBV9 and TRBJ2-7, with D possibly TRBD2 on 5 matching bases. Trimming removed 4 bases at V and 4 bases at J, with 15 bases between. This CDR3 has 14 residues. Germline values: CDR1 SGDLS, CDR2 YYNGEE. CDR3 bases: TGTGCCAGCAGCCCTGCGTCGGGGTATTACGAGCAGTACTTC. As protein: CASSPASGYYEQYF. The full variable domain, in which reference TRBV9 and TRBJ2-7 provide the parts outside the CDR3, is DSGVTQTPKHLITATGQRVTLRCSPRSGDLSVYWYQQSLDQGLQFLIQYYNGEERAKGNILERFSAQQFPDLHSELNLSSLELGDSALYFCASSPASGYYEQYFGPGTRLTVT.

J is TRBJ2-7 and V is TRBV28, with 9 bases fitting TRBD2. The CDR3 has 15 residues. The trim removed 3 bases at V and 7 bases at J, leaving 10 bases unmatched. Germline CDR1 MDHEN, CDR2 SYDVKM. The CDR3 bases are TGTGCCAGCAGTTTTGGGATAGCGGGGGCCCGGGAGCAGTACGTC. Its translation is CASSFGIAGAREQYV.

This clone was observed a few times. This chain uses TRBV12-3 or TRBV12-4 with TRBJ1-1; D unresolved. The CDR3 extends over 11 amino acids. Trimming pared 5 bases from V and 11 bases from J, leaving 12 bases between. DNA of the CDR3: TGTGCCAGCAGTCATTCGGGGTCGGCTTTCTTT. Encoded protein: CASSHSGSAFF.

This chain links TRBV5-4 with TRBJ1-2; D uncertain. Trimming stripped 1 base from V and 8 bases from J, with 12 bases between. The CDR3 has 13 residues. CDR1 is SGHNT and CDR2 is YYREEE in the germline V gene (reference sequence). CDR3 DNA sequence: TGTGCCAGCAGCTTGCGGGGAGGTCGGGGCTACACCTTC. Encoded protein: CASSLRGGRGYTF.

The chain employs TRBV28 and TRBJ1-4; 9 bases are shared with TRBD1. With V trimmed by 5 bases and J by 7 bases, 5 bases remained unmatched. Germline assignment: CDR1 MDHEN and CDR2 SYDVKM. The CDR3 is 14 amino acids. In DNA, the CDR3 is TGTGCCAGCAGTCCCAGGGACAGGGCTGAAAAACTGTTTTTT. This gives the protein CASSPRDRAEKLFF.

This clone was seen just once. This chain joins TRBV19 and TRBJ1-2; TRBD1 is a possible D gene (6 bases). The germline V gene encodes CDR1 LNHDA and CDR2 SQIVND (reference sequence). V lost 3 bases and J lost 2, with 13 bases in between. The CDR3 length is 15 residues. Here the CDR3 DNA reads TGTGCCAGTAGTATTAGCCGGCAGGGGAACTATGGCTACACCTTC. As protein: CASSISRQGNYGYTF.

The chain employs TRBV2 and TRBJ1-4; D gene unclear. CDR1 is SNHLY and CDR2 is FYNNEI in the germline V gene. This CDR3 comprises 13 residues. V gave up 1 base and J gave up 8 bases, with 8 bases separating them. The CDR3 DNA reads TGTGCCAGCAGTGAAGGGGTAGCAGAAAAACTGTTTTTT. It yields the protein CASSEGVAEKLFF.

V and J are TRBV11-2 and TRBJ2-3, with 8 bases aligning to TRBD2. The CDR3 covers 16 residues. Germline assignment: CDR1 SGHAT and CDR2 FQNNGV. After removal of 3 bases from V and 5 bases from J, the junction contained 10 bases not matched to a gene. CDR3 coding DNA: TGTGCCAGCAGCTTTGGAGCGGGGGCAGGGAAAGATACGCAGTATTTT. Its protein is CASSFGAGAGKDTQYF.

This chain uses TRBV5-8 with TRBJ2-5; the match to TRBD2 covers 8 bases. This CDR3 region has 14 residues. In germline, CDR1 is SGHTS, CDR2 YDEGEE. J gave up 5 bases and V 4 bases, and 7 bases lay outside the gene matches. The CDR3 nucleotides are TGTGCCAGCAGCCAAGGACTAGCCCGGGAGACCCAGTACTTC. As protein: CASSQGLARETQYF.

The chain has TRBV29-1 and TRBJ1-1; D remains ambiguous. The CDR3 spans 12 residues. CDR1 and CDR2 (germline): SQVTM, ANQGSEA. Trimming pared 4 bases from V and 6 bases from J, leaving 12 bases between. The CDR3 DNA reads TGCAGCGTTGTGGTAGGGAGCGCTGAAGCTTTCTTT. It specifies CSVVVGSAEAFF.

The chain links TRBV11-2 to TRBJ2-7; tentative D call: TRBD2 (5 bases). The ends were cut back, 5 bases at V and 1 base at J, with 9 bases in the middle. The CDR3 loop spans 13 amino acids. Germline values: CDR1 SGHAT, CDR2 FQNNGV. Written as DNA, the CDR3 is TGTGCCAGCAGCGGAGCGGTTTCCTACGAGCAGTACGTC. As protein: CASSGAVSYEQYV.

The chain employs TRBV9 and TRBJ1-2, with 7 positions matching TRBD1. The CDR3 is made up of 14 amino acids. Per the germline V gene, CDR1 is SGDLS and CDR2 is YYNGEE. Germline trimming cut 3 bases from V and 6 bases from J; bases unmatched to any gene: 8. The CDR3 bases are TGTGCCAGCAGCGCACGACAGGGTCGGGATGGCTACACCTTC. Translation: CASSARQGRDGYTF.

This clone occurred once. The rearrangement joins TRBV19 to TRBJ1-4, with D hard to call. This CDR3 has 17 residues. The germline V gene has CDR1 LNHDA and CDR2 SQIVND (reference sequence). The V gene lost 7 bases and the J gene lost 14 bases, with 32 bases spanning the gap. CDR3 nucleotides: TGTGCCAGTAAAAGGTCGCCCATGCGTAGCCGCCATGCCGTGCTGTTTTTT. Its translation: CASKRSPMRSRHAVLFF. Looking up the rest from reference TRBV19 and TRBJ1-4 gives the full variable domain: DGGITQSPKYLFRKEGQNVTLSCEQNLNHDAMYWYRQDPGQGLRLIYYSQIVNDFQKGDIAEGYSVSREKKESFPLTVTSAQKNPTAFYLCASKRSPMRSRHAVLFFGSGTQLSVL.

The chain uses TRBV3-1 (or the pseudogene TRBV3-2) and TRBJ2-2; 8 bases are a match to TRBD1. The germline V gene encodes CDR1 LGHDT and CDR2 YNNKEL (reference sequence). The CDR3 runs to 16 residues. The V segment lost 6 bases and the J segment 4 bases; nucleotides outside the gene matches: 10. CDR3 in amino acids: CASSQGAGVGTGELFF. The CDR3 DNA sequence: TGTGCCAGCAGTCAGGGGGCAGGGGTCGGCACCGGGGAGCTGTTTTTT.

This chain uses TRBV7-8 with TRBJ1-4; 8 bases agree with TRBD1. The CDR3 runs 16 residues. Germline-derived CDR1 and CDR2 are SGHVS and FQNEAQ. Unmatched junction bases numbered 8, after V lost 3 bases and J lost 5 bases. Here the CDR3 DNA reads TGTGCCAGCAGCTTCCAAACTGACAGGGGAAATGAAAAACTGTTTTTT. It is translated as CASSFQTDRGNEKLFF. Drawing the rest from reference TRBV7-8 and TRBJ1-4, the complete variable domain is GAGVSQSPRYKVAKRGQDVALRCDPISGHVSLFWYQQALGQGPEFLTYFQNEAQLDKSGLPSDRFFAERPEGSVSTLKIQRTQQEDSAVYLCASSFQTDRGNEKLFFGSGTQLSVL.

This clone was detected only a few times. V gene TRBV19 combines with J gene TRBJ1-2, with TRBD1 identical over 10 bases. Germline CDR1 is LNHDA and CDR2 is SQIVND (reference sequence). V was pared by 7 bases and J by 4 bases, with 9 bases of the junction left unmatched. CDR3 length equals 15 residues. CDR3 DNA: TGTGCCAGTAAACCGGGACAGGGGCCGGGCTATGGCTACACCTTC. Protein product: CASKPGQGPGYGYTF. Full variable domain (missing parts from reference TRBV19 and TRBJ1-2): DGGITQSPKYLFRKEGQNVTLSCEQNLNHDAMYWYRQDPGQGLRLIYYSQIVNDFQKGDIAEGYSVSREKKESFPLTVTSAQKNPTAFYLCASKPGQGPGYGYTFGSGTRLTVV.

This clone appeared many times. The chain couples TRBV29-1 to TRBJ2-2; TRBD2 matches 7 bases. The ends lost 0 bases at V and 5 bases at J; junction bases unmatched: 6. Germline V lookup: CDR1 SQVTM, CDR2 ANQGSEA. The CDR3 contains 15 residues. CDR3 loop: CSVEDAAGRTGELFF. In nucleotides, the CDR3 is TGCAGCGTTGAAGATGCAGCGGGGCGGACCGGGGAGCTGTTTTTT.

This chain links TRBV10-3 with TRBJ1-2, with D tentatively TRBD1 (5 bases). The V end was cut by 6 bases, the J end by 6 bases, with 14 bases between. Germline V gives CDR1 ENHRY, CDR2 SYGVKD. The CDR3 has 13 residues. CDR3: CAIRGRSGDGYTF. In DNA form, the CDR3 reads TGTGCCATCAGGGGGCGATCGGGGGATGGCTACACCTTC.

V is TRBV7-8 and J is TRBJ1-1, with TRBD1 identical over 7 bases. Per germline, CDR1 SGHVS and CDR2 FQNEAQ. Unmatched junction bases numbered 0, after V lost 1 base and J lost 7 bases. This CDR3 has 12 residues. The CDR3 spells CASSLGDSEAFF. The CDR3 region has the DNA TGTGCCAGCAGCTTAGGGGACAGTGAAGCTTTCTTT.

This chain joins TRBV27 and TRBJ1-1; D is ambiguous. Germline assignment: CDR1 MNHEY and CDR2 SMNVEV (reference sequence). V lost 0 bases, J lost 5 bases, and 13 bases lay in between. There are 15 residues in the CDR3. The CDR3 spells CASSLSGRPNTEAFF. The CDR3 DNA follows: TGTGCCAGCAGTTTATCAGGCAGGCCGAATACTGAAGCTTTCTTT.